Listed below are T cell receptor beta chains from one sample, sequenced in a study of metastatic and nonmetastatic thyroid tumors. TCRdb re-analyzed the PCR reads using MiXCR. Of about 64,000 clones listed, 4% to 5% are singletons. Input material: blood. The receptor source for this set is a female donor with papillary thyroid cancer or a benign thyroid nodule (not recorded which). Some clones in this sample may be carry-over from other donors' samples. Both conserved end residues are part of each CDR3. A D gene is named only where the DNA matches it firmly. Clone size, where shown, is once, few, many, or a class for clones that have expanded.

j_call,v_call,d_call,clone_size,cdr3_aa,cdr3_nt
TRBJ1-2,TRBV12-3/TRBV12-4,-,many,CASSLDRATYGYTF,TGTGCCAGCAGTTTAGACCGGGCGACCTATGGCTACACCTTC
TRBJ1-2,TRBV6-1,TRBD1,many,CASSDKGQGDYGYTF,TGTGCCAGCAGTGACAAGGGACAGGGGGACTATGGCTACACCTTC
TRBJ2-2,TRBV10-3,-,many,CAISARPRDTGELFF,TGTGCCATCAGTGCCAGGCCTAGAGACACCGGGGAGCTGTTTTTT
TRBJ1-2,TRBV11-2,-,few,CASSREGGFYTF,TGTGCCAGCAGCCGAGAGGGCGGATTCTACACCTTC
TRBJ2-3,TRBV9,-,many,CASSESPGTFTDTQYF,TGTGCCAGCAGCGAAAGTCCCGGGACGTTCACAGATACGCAGTATTTT
TRBJ2-6,TRBV28,-,many,CASIPSGANVLTF,TGTGCCAGCATCCCTTCTGGGGCCAACGTCCTGACTTTC
TRBJ1-1,TRBV28,TRBD1,few,CASSFGQVNTEASF,TGTGCCAGCAGTTTCGGACAGGTGAACACTGAAGCTTCCTTT
TRBJ1-2,TRBV7-9,-,many,CASSLLPGVAGYTF,TGTGCCAGCAGCTTGCTTCCAGGTGTCGCGGGCTACACCTTC
TRBJ1-3,TRBV12-3/TRBV12-4,-,many,CASSFYSGNTIYF,TGTGCCAGCAGTTTCTACAGTGGAAACACCATATATTTT
TRBJ1-1,TRBV6-5,-,many,CASSYEDLNTEAFF,TGTGCCAGCAGTTACGAGGACCTAAACACTGAAGCTTTCTTT
TRBJ2-1,TRBV7-9,-,many,CASSVGPGQFF,TGTGCCAGCAGCGTAGGGCCTGGGCAGTTCTTC
TRBJ2-1,TRBV7-3,-,many,CASSWRGGNNEQFF,TGTGCCAGCAGCTGGCGGGGAGGTAACAATGAGCAGTTCTTC
TRBJ1-5,TRBV24-1,-,many,CATSDAQNNQPQHF,TGTGCCACCAGTGATGCCCAGAACAATCAGCCCCAGCATTTT
TRBJ2-7,TRBV11-2,-,few,CASSLSSVHGQYF,TGTGCAAGCAGCTTATCCAGCGTCCACGGTCAGTACTTC
TRBJ1-6,TRBV24-1,TRBD1,-,CATSDGTVYNSPLHF,TGTGCCACCAGTGACGGGACAGTTTATAATTCACCCCTCCACTTT
TRBJ2-1,TRBV2,TRBD1,many,CAGRTGIYYNEQFF,TGTGCCGGCCGGACAGGGATTTATTACAATGAGCAGTTCTTC
TRBJ2-1,TRBV6-5,-,few,CASSYSGSDEQFF,TGTGCCAGCAGTTACTCAGGGAGTGATGAGCAGTTCTTC
TRBJ1-1,TRBV19,TRBD1,many,CASSIFGQGATEAFF,TGTGCCAGTAGTATATTCGGACAGGGGGCCACTGAAGCTTTCTTT
TRBJ1-3,TRBV19,-,many,CASSMDRGNTIYF,TGTGCCAGTAGTATGGACCGTGGAAACACCATATATTTT
TRBJ2-7,TRBV5-1,-,many,CASSLDRISEQYF,TGCGCCAGCAGCTTGGACAGAATAAGCGAGCAGTACTTC
TRBJ1-1,TRBV2,TRBD1,many,CASSRQGYTEAFF,TGTGCCAGCAGTCGACAGGGGTACACTGAAGCTTTCTTT
TRBJ2-7,TRBV5-6,-,many,CASSFKPAYEQYF,TGTGCCAGCAGCTTCAAACCGGCCTACGAGCAGTACTTC
TRBJ2-2,TRBV7-8,-,once,CASSLRGVTTGELFF,TGTGCCAGCAGCTTAAGAGGGGTAACTACCGGGGAGCTTTTTTTT
TRBJ2-1,TRBV4-1,-,many,CASRSGRGEQFF,TGCGCCAGCAGGTCCGGACGGGGTGAGCAGTTCTTC
TRBJ2-7,TRBV19,TRBD1,few,CASSIGQGAVGYEQYF,TGTGCCAGTAGTATAGGGCAGGGGGCTGTTGGATACGAGCAGTACTTC
TRBJ1-1,TRBV6-4,-,few,CASRPWGEAEAFF,TGTGCCAGCAGGCCCTGGGGGGAAGCTGAAGCTTTCTTT
TRBJ2-7,TRBV5-1,-,many,CASSSGDTSYEQYF,TGCGCCAGCAGTTCGGGCGATACCTCCTACGAGCAGTACTTC
TRBJ2-1,TRBV12-3/TRBV12-4,TRBD2,once,CASSTTSGSDAINNEQFF,TGTGCCAGCAGCACCACTAGCGGGAGTGATGCGATTAACAATGAGCAGTTCTTC
TRBJ2-6,TRBV12-3/TRBV12-4,-,once,CASEVSGANALTF,TGTGCCAGCGAGGTCTCTGGGGCCAACGCCCTGACTTTC
TRBJ2-3,TRBV27,TRBD2,medium-sized,CASSRTSGSSDTQYF,TGTGCCAGCAGTCGGACTAGCGGGAGTTCAGATACGCAGTATTTT
TRBJ2-6,TRBV6-1,-,many,CASSLRVSGANVLTF,TGTGCCAGCAGCCTCAGGGTTTCCGGGGCCAACGTCCTGACTTTC
TRBJ2-3,TRBV6-1,-,many,CASRRTEGADTQYF,TGTGCCAGCCGGCGGACGGAGGGGGCAGATACGCAGTATTTT
TRBJ1-2,TRBV27,-,-,CASSPSGANFGYTF,TGTGCCAGCAGTCCCTCGGGGGCGAATTTCGGCTACACCTTC
TRBJ2-2,TRBV10-3,-,many,CAISAHGGGPSNTGELFF,TGTGCCATCAGCGCGCATGGGGGGGGCCCCTCGAACACCGGGGAGCTGTTTTTT
TRBJ1-1,TRBV19,-,few,CASSRSYKNTEAFF,TGTGCCAGTAGTCGCAGTTATAAGAACACTGAAGCTTTCTTT
TRBJ1-6,TRBV15,-,-,CATSRGMHKGTRGSPLHF,TGTGCCACCAGCAGAGGAATGCACAAGGGGACGCGGGGGTCACCCCTCCACTTT
TRBJ2-2,TRBV6-5,-,few,CASSYSVPTNTGELFF,TGTGCCAGCAGTTACTCGGTGCCGACGAACACCGGGGAGCTGTTTTTT
TRBJ2-1,TRBV20-1,TRBD2,many,CSAPNSGSTYNEQFF,TGCAGTGCTCCGAACAGCGGGAGCACCTACAATGAGCAGTTCTTC
TRBJ1-2,TRBV12-5,-,many,CASGLGGFYGYTF,TGTGCTAGTGGTTTGGGGGGTTTCTATGGCTACACCTTC
TRBJ2-7,TRBV4-1,-,many,CASSQAAGSTYEQYF,TGCGCCAGCAGCCAAGCGGCAGGGAGTACCTACGAGCAGTACTTC
TRBJ1-2,TRBV10-2,-,few,CASRTDSYGYTF,TGCGCCAGCAGAACAGACAGTTATGGCTACACCTTC
TRBJ2-3,TRBV5-4,-,-,CASSPELSTDTQYF,TGTGCCAGCAGCCCCGAGCTAAGCACAGATACGCAGTATTTT
TRBJ2-1,TRBV5-1,TRBD2,many,CASSFLAGFYNEQFF,TGCGCCAGCAGCTTTCTAGCGGGATTTTACAATGAGCAGTTCTTC
TRBJ2-6,TRBV2,-,many,CASRSGANVLTF,TGTGCCAGCCGCTCTGGGGCCAACGTCCTGACTTTC
TRBJ2-7,TRBV19,-,few,CASSINGGDYEQYF,TGTGCCAGTAGTATTAATGGAGGAGACTACGAGCAGTACTTC
TRBJ1-1,TRBV12-3/TRBV12-4,-,few,CASSFRTEMNTEAFF,TGTGCCAGCAGTTTCCGGACAGAAATGAACACTGAAGCTTTCTTT
TRBJ2-1,TRBV7-9,-,-,CASSLGSYNEQFF,TGTGCCAGCAGCTTGGGCAGTTACAATGAGCAGTTCTTC
TRBJ2-2,TRBV19,-,few,CASSKDVRLFF,TGTGCCAGTAGTAAGGACGTCCGGCTGTTTTTT
TRBJ1-1,TRBV6-5,-,once,CASSWCLSTTEAFF,TGTGCCAGCAGTTGGTGCCTTAGTACTACTGAAGCTTTCTTT
TRBJ2-2,TRBV7-9,-,many,CATAMTTNTGELFF,TGTGCCACCGCTATGACTACGAACACCGGGGAGCTGTTTTTT
TRBJ2-5,TRBV30,-,-,CAWSVSGLGQETQYF,TGTGCCTGGAGTGTTAGCGGCCTTGGGCAAGAGACCCAGTACTTC
TRBJ2-1,TRBV6-4,TRBD1,many,CASSDSTGGYNEQFF,TGTGCCAGCAGTGACTCGACAGGGGGCTACAATGAGCAGTTCTTC
TRBJ2-3,TRBV7-3,-,few,CASSTVGADTQYF,TGTGCCAGCAGTACCGTGGGAGCAGATACGCAGTATTTT
TRBJ2-1,TRBV20-1,TRBD2,few,CSARVLAGANEQFF,TGCAGTGCTAGAGTTCTAGCGGGAGCGAATGAGCAGTTCTTC
TRBJ2-7,TRBV20-1,-,many,CSARTGNLAYEQYF,TGCAGTGCTAGAACAGGGAATCTGGCCTACGAGCAGTACTTC
TRBJ1-2,TRBV28,-,-,CAIRRDWNNYGYTF,TGTGCCATCCGCCGGGACTGGAATAACTATGGCTACACCTTC
TRBJ2-3,TRBV12-3/TRBV12-4,-,few,CASSLLLRGTQYF,TGTGCCAGCAGTTTACTGCTTAGGGGTACGCAGTATTTT
TRBJ2-1,TRBV20-1,-,many,CSARDLTGRRPNEQFF,TGCAGTGCTAGAGATCTGACCGGGCGTCGCCCCAATGAGCAGTTCTTC
TRBJ1-2,TRBV2,-,many,CASKYAGDTAGYTF,TGTGCCAGCAAGTATGCGGGCGACACGGCGGGCTACACCTTC